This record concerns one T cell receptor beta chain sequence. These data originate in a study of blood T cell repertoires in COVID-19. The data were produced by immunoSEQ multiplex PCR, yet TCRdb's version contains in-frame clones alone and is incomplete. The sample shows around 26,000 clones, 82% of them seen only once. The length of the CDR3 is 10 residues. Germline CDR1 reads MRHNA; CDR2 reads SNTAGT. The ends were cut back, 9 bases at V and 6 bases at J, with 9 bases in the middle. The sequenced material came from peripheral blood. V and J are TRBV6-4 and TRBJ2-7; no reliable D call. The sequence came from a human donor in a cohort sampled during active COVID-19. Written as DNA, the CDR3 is TGTGCCAGGGCGCGCGGCGAGCAGTACTTC. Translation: CARARGEQYF.